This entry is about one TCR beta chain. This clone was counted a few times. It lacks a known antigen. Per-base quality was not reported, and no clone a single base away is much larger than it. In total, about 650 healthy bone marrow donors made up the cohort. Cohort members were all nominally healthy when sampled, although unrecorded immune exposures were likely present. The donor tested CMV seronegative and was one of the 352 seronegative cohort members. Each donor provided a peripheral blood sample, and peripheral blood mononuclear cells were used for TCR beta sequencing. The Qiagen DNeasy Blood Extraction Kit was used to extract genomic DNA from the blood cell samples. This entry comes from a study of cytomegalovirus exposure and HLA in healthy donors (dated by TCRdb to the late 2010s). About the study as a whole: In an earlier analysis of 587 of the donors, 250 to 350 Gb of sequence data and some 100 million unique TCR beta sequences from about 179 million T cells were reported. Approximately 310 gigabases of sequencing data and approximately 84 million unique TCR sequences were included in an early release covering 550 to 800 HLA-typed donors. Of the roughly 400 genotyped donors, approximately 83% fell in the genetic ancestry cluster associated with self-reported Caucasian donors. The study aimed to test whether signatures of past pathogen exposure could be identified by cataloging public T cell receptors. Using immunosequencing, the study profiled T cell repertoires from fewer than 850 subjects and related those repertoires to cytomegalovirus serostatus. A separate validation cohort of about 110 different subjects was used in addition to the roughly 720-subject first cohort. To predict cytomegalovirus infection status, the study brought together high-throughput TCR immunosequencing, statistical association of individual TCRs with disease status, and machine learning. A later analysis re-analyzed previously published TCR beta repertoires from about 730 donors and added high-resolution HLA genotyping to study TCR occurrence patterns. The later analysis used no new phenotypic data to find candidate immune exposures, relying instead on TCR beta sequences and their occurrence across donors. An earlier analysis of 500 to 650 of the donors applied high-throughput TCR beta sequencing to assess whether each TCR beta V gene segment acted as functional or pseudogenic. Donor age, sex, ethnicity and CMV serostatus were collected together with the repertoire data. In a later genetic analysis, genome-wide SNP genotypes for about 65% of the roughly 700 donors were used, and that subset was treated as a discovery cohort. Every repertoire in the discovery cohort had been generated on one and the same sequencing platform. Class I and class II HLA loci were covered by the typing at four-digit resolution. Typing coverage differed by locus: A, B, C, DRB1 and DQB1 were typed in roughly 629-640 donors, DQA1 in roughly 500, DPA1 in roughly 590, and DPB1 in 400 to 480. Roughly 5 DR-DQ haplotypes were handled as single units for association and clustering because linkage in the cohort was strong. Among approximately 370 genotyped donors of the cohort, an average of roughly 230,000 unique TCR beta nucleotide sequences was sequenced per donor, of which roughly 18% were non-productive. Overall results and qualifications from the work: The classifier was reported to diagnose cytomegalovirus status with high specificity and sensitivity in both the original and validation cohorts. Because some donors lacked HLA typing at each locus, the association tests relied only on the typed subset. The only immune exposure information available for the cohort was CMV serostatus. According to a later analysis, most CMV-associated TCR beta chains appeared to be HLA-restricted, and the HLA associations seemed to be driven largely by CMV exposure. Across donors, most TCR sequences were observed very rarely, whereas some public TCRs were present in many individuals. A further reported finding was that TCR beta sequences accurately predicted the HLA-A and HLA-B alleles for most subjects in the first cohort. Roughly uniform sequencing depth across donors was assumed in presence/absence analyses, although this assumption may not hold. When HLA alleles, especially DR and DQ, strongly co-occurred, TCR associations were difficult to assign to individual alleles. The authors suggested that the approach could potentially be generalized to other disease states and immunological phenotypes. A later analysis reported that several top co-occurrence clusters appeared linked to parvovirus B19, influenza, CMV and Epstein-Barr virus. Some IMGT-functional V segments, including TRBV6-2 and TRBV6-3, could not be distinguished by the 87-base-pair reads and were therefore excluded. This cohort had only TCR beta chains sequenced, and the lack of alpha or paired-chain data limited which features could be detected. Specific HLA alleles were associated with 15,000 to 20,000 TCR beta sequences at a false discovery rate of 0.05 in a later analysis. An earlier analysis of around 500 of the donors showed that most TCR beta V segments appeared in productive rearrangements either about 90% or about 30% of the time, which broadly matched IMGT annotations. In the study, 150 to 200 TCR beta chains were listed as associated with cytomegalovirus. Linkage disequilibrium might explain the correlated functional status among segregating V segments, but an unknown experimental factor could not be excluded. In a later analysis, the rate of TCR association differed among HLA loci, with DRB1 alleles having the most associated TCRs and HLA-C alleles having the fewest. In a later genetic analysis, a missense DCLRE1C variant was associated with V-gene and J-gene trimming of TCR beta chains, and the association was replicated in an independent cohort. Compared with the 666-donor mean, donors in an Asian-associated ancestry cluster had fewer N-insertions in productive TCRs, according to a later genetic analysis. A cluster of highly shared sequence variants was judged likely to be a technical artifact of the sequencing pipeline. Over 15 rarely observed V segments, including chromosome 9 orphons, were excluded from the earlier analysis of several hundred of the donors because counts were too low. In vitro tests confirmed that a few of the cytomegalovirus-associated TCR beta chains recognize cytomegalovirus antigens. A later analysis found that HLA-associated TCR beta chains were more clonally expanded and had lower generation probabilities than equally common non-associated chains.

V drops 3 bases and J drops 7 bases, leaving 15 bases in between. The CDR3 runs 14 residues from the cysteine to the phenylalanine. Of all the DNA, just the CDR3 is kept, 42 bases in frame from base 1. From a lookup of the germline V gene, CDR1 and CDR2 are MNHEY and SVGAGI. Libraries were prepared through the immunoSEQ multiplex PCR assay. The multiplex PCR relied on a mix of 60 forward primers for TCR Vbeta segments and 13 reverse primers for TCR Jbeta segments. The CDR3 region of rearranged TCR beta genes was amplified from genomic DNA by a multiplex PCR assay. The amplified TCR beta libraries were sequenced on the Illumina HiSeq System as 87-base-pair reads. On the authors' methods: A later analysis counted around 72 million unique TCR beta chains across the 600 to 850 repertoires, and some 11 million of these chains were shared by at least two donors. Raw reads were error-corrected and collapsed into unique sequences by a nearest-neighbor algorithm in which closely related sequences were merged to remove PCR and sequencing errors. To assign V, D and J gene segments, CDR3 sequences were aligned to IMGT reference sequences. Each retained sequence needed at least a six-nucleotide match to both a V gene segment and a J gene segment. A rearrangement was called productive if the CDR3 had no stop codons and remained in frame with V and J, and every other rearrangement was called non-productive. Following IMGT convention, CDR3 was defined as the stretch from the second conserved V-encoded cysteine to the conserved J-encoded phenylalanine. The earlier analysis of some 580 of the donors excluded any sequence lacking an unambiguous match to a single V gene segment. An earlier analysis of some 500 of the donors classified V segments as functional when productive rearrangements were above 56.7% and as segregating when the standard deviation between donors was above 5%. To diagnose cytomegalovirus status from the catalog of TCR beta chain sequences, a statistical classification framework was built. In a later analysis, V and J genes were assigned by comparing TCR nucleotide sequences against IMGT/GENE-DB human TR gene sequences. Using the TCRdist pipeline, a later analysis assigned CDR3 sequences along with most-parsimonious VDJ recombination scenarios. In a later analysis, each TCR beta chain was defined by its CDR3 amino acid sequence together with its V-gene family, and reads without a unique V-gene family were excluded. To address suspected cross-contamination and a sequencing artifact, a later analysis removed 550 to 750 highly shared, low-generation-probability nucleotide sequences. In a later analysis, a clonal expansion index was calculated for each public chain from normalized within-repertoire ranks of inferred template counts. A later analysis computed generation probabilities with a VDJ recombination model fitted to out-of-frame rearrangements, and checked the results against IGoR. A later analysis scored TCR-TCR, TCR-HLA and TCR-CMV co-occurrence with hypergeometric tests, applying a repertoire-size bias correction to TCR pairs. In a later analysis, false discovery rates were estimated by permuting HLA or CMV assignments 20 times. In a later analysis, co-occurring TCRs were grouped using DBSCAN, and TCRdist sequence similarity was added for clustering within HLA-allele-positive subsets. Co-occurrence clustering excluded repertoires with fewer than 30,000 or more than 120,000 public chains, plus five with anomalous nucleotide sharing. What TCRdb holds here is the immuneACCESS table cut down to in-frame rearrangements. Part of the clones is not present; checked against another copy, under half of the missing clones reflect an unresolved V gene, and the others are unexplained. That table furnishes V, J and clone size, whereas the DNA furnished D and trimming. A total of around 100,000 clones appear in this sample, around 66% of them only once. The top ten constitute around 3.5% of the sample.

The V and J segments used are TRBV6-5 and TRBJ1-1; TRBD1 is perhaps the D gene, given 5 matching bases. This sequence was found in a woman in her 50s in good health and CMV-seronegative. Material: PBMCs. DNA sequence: TGTGCCAGCAGTTATGGGGCGAACCCGAATGAAGCTTTCTTT. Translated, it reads CASSYGANPNEAFF.